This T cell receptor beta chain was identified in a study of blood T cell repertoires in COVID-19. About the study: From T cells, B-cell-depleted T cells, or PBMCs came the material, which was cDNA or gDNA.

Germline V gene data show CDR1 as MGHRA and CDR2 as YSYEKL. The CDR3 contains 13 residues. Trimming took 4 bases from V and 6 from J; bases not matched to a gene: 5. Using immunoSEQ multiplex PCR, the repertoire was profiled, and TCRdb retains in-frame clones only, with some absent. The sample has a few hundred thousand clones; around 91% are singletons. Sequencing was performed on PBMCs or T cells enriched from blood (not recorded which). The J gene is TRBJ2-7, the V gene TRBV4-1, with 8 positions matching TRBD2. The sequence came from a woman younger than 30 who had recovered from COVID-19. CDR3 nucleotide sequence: TGCGCCAGCAGCCTCCCGCGGGGGGTCGAGCAGTACTTC. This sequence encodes CASSLPRGVEQYF.